The sequence of this T cell receptor beta chain was determined in a study of T cell responses to AZD1222 COVID-19 vaccine. Sequenced by immunoSEQ multiplex PCR; TCRdb stores in-frame clones only, minus some. The sample records over 75,000 clones, roughly 90% being singletons. V lost 4 bases and J 1 base, leaving 16 bases between the germline ends. Looked up from germline, CDR1 is KGHDR and CDR2 is SFDVKD. The CDR3 has 16 residues. The origin of this receptor is an adult in good health. The sequences come from peripheral blood, collected on day 0 of AZD1222 vaccination. The chain couples TRBV24-1 to TRBJ2-7; the D gene is possibly TRBD2 (6 bases). The CDR3 coding sequence is TGTGCCACCAGTGACCTGACTAGAAATAGTTCCTACGAGCAGTACTTC. It specifies CATSDLTRNSSYEQYF.